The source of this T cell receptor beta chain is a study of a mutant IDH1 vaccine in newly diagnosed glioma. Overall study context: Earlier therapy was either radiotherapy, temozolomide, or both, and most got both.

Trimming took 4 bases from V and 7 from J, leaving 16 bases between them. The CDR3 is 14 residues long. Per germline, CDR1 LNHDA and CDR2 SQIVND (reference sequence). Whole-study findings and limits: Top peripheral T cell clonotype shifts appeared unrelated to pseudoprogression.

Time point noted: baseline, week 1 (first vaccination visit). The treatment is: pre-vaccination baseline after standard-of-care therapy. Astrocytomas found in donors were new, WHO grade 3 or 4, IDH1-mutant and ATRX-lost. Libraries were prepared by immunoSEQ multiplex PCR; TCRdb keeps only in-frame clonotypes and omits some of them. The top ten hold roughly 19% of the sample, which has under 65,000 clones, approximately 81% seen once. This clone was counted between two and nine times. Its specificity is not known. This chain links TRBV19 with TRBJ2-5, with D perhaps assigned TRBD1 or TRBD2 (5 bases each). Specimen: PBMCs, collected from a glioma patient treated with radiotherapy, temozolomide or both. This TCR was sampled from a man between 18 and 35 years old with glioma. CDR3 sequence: CASSTGKGASTQYF. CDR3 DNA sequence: TGTGCCAGTAGTACGGGGAAAGGGGCCTCGACCCAGTACTTC.